These 6 T cell receptor beta chains originate from one sample sequenced in a study of control samples from healthy donors and cancer patients. Assay: immunoSEQ multiplex PCR; the TCRdb copy retains only in-frame clones and omits some. The sample records 70,000 to 75,000 clones, 85% to 95% being singletons. The sample was blood. The receptors derive from a young woman in good health.

The chain recombines TRBV30 with TRBJ2-3; D perhaps matches TRBD2 (7 bases). CDR1 and CDR2 from the germline V gene are GTSNPN and SVGIG (reference sequence). V gave up 0 bases and J gave up 5 bases, with 15 bases separating them. The CDR3 length is 15 residues. CDR3 bases: TGTGCCTGGAGTGTAAGGGGGGGCGGGGGAGATACGCAGTATTTT. Protein product: CAWSVRGGGGDTQYF.

V gene TRBV29-1 combines with J gene TRBJ2-7; D possibly matches TRBD1 or TRBD2 (6 bases each). The CDR3 has 16 residues. Germline CDR1 reads SQVTM; CDR2 reads ANQGSEA. Deletions cut 2 bases from V and 2 bases from J, with 19 bases between. The CDR3: CSVELTGGGPTYEQYV. The CDR3 coding sequence is TGCAGCGTTGAACTCACAGGAGGGGGACCAACCTACGAGCAGTACGTC.

This chain uses TRBV4-1 with TRBJ1-2; TRBD1 matches at 9 bases. Germline V gene lookup returns CDR1 MGHRA and CDR2 YSYEKL. This CDR3 has 15 amino acids. V lost 1 base, J lost 4 bases, and 4 bases stayed unmatched. CDR3 DNA sequence: TGCGCCAGCAGCCAAGGGGACAGGGAACCCTATGGCTACACCTTC. Translating it yields CASSQGDREPYGYTF.

This chain joins TRBV14 and TRBJ2-1; D is unclear. The CDR3 covers 13 residues. Trimming stripped 3 bases from V and 4 bases from J, with 7 bases between. CDR1 is SGHDN and CDR2 is FVKESK in the germline V gene. This CDR3 reads CASSQRKYNEQFF. The CDR3 DNA is TGTGCCAGCAGCCAGAGAAAGTACAATGAGCAGTTCTTC.

The gene calls are TRBV7-2 and TRBJ1-2; D gene unclear. V was pared by 5 bases and J by 7 bases, with 20 bases between. This CDR3 comprises 15 residues. Germline V lookup: CDR1 SGHTA, CDR2 FQGNSA. The DNA for the CDR3 is TGTGCCAGCAGCACACGATCGTCACGGGGTGGTGGCTACACCTTC. This encodes CASSTRSSRGGGYTF.

This chain uses TRBV7-9 with TRBJ1-1; the D gene is possibly TRBD1 (5 bases). V was trimmed by 5 bases and J by 2 bases, leaving 18 bases between them. The CDR3 is 16 residues long. CDR1 and CDR2 from the germline V gene are SEHNR and FQNEAQ (reference sequence). The CDR3 nucleotides read TGTGCCAGCAGCCCAGAGGGGACTGGGAGCAACACTGAAGCTTTCTTT. This encodes CASSPEGTGSNTEAFF.